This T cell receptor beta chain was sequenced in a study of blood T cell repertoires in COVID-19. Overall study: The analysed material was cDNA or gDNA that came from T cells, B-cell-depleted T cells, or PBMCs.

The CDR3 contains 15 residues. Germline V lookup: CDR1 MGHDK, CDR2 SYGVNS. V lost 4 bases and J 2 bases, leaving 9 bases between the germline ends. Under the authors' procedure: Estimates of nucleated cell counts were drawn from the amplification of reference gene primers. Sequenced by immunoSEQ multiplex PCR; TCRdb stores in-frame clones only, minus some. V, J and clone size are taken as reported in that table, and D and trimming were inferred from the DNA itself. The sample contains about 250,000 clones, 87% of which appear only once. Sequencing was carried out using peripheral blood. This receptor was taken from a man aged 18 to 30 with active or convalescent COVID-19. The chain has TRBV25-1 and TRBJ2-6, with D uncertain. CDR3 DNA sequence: TGTGCCAGCAGTGTCGGGTATCCTGGGGCCAACGTCCTGACTTTC. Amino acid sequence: CASSVGYPGANVLTF. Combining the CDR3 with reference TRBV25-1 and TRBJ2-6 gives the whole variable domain EADIYQTPRYLVIGTGKKITLECSQTMGHDKMYWYQQDPGMELHLIHYSYGVNSTEKGDLSSESTVSRIRTEHFPLTLESARPSHTSQYLCASSVGYPGANVLTFGAGSRLTVL.